This T cell receptor beta chain comes out of a study of neoadjuvant nivolumab and ipilimumab in lung cancer. The study's findings and limits: Compared with tumor-adjacent uninvolved lung, resected tumors showed greater richness and clonality. Only two of four nivolumab-treated tumors gained richness and clonality by surgery. Blood richness before therapy tracked richness in tumors resected after neoadjuvant therapy. TCR clonality did not significantly correlate with pathologic tumor regression.

Regarding this clone: Its antigen is unknown.

The method was immunoSEQ multiplex PCR; TCRdb's version includes in-frame clones alone and lacks a portion of them. The repertoire includes 25,000 to 35,000 clones, more than 90% of them detected once, and approximately 2.1% sits in the top ten. The specimen was peripheral blood, collected after neoadjuvant nivolumab, alone or with ipilimumab, at or shortly before surgery. The receptor's source is an adult with non-small cell lung cancer.

The CDR3 DNA sequence: TGCGCCAGCAGCTTAGAATTAGGGAACACCGGGGAGCTGTTTTTT. It translates to CASSLELGNTGELFF. The chain joins TRBV5-1 to TRBJ2-2, with unresolved D. The CDR3 totals 15 residues. Trimming took 2 bases from V and 1 from J, leaving 9 bases between them. Germline CDR1 is SGHRS and CDR2 is YFSETQ.